The sequence of this T cell receptor beta chain was determined in a study of shared clonotypes between healthy human individuals. The overall study: The donor pool was made up of two women and a few men aged 18 to 49.

With 0 bases removed from V and 14 bases from J, the gap between germline ends came to 14 bases. CDR1 is SGDLS and CDR2 is YYNGEE in the germline V gene. The CDR3 length is 13 residues. The method was immunoSEQ multiplex PCR; TCRdb's version includes in-frame clones alone and lacks a portion of them. The sample comprises about 1 million clones, roughly 80% of which are singletons, and approximately 1.5% rests with the top ten. This clone was seen a handful of times. The gene calls are TRBV9 and TRBJ1-4; D possibly corresponds to TRBD1 (5 bases). Sequencing was done on a sample of memory CD4+ T cells sorted from blood. Subset meaning: CD45RA-negative fraction. This sequence was found in a man aged 18 to 29 in good health. CDR3 loop: CASSVEVMGVLFF. CDR3 bases: TGTGCCAGCAGCGTAGAGGTAATGGGGGTCCTGTTTTTT.